The present TCR beta chain was sequenced within a study of OX40 agonist ivuxolimab in advanced cancers. Points from the study as a whole: In the 0.1-3.0 mg/kg groups, partial responders showed among the lowest expansion. Both blood CD4+ and CD8+ T cells showed clonal growth by week 6 at 0.1 to 3.0 mg/kg. It was also the case that some nonresponders had low normalized T-cell clonal expansion.

Trimming pared 8 bases from V and 3 bases from J, leaving 14 bases between. CDR3 length: 14 residues. Germline CDR1 and CDR2: MDHEN and SYDVKM. TCRdb's copy holds only in-frame clones and misses some; the assay was immunoSEQ multiplex PCR. Among tens of thousands of clones listed, around 92% were seen once. In regard to this clone: Its target is unknown.

This chain connects TRBV28 to TRBJ2-1; TRBD2 is a possible D gene (5 bases). The sequence came from an adult with an advanced solid tumor such as melanoma, head and neck, liver or kidney cancer. This specimen was CD4+ or CD8+ T cells sorted from blood, taken in a trial of the OX40 agonist ivuxolimab. The CDR3 protein is CASRSAAFYNEQFF. The CDR3 DNA reads TGTGCCAGCCGTAGCGCCGCCTTCTACAATGAGCAGTTCTTC.